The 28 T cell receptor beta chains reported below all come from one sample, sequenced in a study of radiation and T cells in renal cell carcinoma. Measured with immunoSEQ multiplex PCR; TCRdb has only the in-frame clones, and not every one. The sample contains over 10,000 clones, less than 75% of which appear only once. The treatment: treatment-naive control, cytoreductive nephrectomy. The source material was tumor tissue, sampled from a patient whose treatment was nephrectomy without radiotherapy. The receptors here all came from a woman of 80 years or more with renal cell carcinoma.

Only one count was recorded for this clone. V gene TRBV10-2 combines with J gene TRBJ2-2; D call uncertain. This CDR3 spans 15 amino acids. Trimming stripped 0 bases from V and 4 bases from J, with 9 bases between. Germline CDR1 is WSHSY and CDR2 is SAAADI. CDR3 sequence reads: CASSESSRVTGELFF. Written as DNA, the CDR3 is TGCGCCAGCAGTGAGTCGAGTAGGGTCACCGGGGAGCTGTTTTTT.

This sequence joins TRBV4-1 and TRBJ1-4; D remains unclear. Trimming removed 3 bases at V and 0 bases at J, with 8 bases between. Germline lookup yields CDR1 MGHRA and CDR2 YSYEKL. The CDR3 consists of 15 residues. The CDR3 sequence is CASSQLGATNEKLFF. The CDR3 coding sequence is TGCGCCAGCAGCCAGTTGGGAGCAACTAATGAAAAACTGTTTTTT.

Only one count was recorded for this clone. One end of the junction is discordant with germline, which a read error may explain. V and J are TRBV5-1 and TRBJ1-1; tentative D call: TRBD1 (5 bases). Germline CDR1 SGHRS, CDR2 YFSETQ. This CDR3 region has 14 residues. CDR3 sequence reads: CASSLAGRAGEAFF. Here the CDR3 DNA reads TGTGCCAGCAGTCTGGCCGGCAGGGCTGGTGAAGCTTTCTTT.

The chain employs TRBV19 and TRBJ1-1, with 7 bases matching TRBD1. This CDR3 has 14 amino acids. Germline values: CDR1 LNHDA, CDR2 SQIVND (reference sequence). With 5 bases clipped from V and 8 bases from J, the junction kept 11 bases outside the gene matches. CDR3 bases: TGTGCCAGTAGTCCGAGTCGGTCGGGACAGGAAGCTTTCTTT. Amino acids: CASSPSRSGQEAFF.

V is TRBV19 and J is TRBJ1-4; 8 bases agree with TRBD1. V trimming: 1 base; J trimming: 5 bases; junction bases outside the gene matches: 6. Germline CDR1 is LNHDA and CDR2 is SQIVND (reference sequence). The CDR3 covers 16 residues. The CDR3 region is CASSIGTGFWNEKLFF. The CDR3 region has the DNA TGTGCCAGTAGTATAGGGACAGGGTTTTGGAATGAAAAACTGTTTTTT.

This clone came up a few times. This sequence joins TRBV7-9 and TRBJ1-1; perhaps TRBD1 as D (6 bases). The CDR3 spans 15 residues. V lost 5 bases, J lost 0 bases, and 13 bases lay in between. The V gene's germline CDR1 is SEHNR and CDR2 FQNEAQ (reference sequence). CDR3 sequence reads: CASSPRTDLNTEAFF. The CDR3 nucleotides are TGTGCCAGCAGCCCCCGGACAGACCTGAACACTGAAGCTTTCTTT.

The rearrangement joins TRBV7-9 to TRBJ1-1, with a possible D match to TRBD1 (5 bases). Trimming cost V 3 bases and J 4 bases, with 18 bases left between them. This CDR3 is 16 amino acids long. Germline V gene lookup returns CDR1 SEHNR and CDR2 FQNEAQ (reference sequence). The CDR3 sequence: CASSFMPGFGGTEAFF. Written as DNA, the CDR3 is TGTGCCAGCAGCTTTATGCCGGGCTTCGGGGGCACTGAAGCTTTCTTT.

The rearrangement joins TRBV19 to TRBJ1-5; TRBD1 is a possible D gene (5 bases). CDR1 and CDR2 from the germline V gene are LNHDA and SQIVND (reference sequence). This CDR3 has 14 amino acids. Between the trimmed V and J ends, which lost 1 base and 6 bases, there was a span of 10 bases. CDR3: CASSIGDESQPQHF. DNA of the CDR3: TGTGCCAGTAGTATAGGGGACGAAAGTCAGCCCCAGCATTTT.

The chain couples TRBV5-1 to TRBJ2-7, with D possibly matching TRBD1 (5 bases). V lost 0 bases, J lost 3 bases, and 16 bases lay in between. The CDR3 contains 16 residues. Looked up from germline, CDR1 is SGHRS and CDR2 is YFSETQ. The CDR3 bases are TGCGCCAGCAGCTTGGCACCAGACCAGGGATACTACGAGCAGTACTTC. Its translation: CASSLAPDQGYYEQYF.

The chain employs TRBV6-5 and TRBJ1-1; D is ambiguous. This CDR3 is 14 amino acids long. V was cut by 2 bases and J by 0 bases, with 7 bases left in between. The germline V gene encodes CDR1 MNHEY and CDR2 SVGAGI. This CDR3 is CASSYGVMNTEAFF. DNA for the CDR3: TGTGCCAGCAGTTACGGGGTAATGAACACTGAAGCTTTCTTT.

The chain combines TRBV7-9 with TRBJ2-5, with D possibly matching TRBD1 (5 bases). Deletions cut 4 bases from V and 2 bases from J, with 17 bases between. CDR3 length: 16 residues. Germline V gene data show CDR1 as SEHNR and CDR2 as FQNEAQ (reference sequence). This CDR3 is CASSYQGLKLQETQYF. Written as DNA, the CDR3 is TGTGCCAGCAGCTACCAGGGTTTGAAACTACAAGAGACCCAGTACTTC.

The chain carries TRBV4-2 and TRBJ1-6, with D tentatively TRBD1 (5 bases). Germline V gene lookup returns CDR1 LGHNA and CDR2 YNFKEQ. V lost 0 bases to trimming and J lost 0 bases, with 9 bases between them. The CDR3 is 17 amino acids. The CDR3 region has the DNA TGTGCCAGCAGCCAAGATCTGGGGGGCTCCTATAATTCACCCCTCCACTTT. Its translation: CASSQDLGGSYNSPLHF.

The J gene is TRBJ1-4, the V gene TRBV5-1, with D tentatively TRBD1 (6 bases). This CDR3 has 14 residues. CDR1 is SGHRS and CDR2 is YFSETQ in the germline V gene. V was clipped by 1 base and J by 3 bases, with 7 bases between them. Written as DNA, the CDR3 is TGCGCCAGCAGCTTGACAGGGTCTAATGAAAAACTGTTTTTT. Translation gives CASSLTGSNEKLFF.

The CDR3 sequence: CASTRDRVGELFF. The CDR3, as DNA: TGCGCCAGCACCCGGGACAGGGTCGGGGAGCTGTTTTTT. The V call is TRBV10-1, the J call TRBJ2-2, with TRBD1 matching 9 bases. The CDR3 is made up of 13 amino acids. The J segment lost 7 bases and the V segment lost 7 bases, leaving 4 bases of the junction unmatched. The germline V gene encodes CDR1 WNHNN and CDR2 SYGVQD (reference sequence).

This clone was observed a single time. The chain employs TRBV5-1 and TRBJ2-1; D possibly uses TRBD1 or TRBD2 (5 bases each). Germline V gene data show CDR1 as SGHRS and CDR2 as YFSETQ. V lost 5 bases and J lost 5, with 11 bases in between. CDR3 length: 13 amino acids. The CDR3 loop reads CASRGTVNNEQFF. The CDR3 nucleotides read TGCGCCAGCAGAGGGACGGTAAACAATGAGCAGTTCTTC.

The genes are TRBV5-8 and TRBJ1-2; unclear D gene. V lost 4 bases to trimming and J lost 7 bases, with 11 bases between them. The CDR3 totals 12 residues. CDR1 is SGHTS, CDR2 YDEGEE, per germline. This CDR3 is CASSNRVAGYTF. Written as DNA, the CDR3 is TGTGCCAGCAGCAACCGGGTAGCTGGCTACACCTTC.

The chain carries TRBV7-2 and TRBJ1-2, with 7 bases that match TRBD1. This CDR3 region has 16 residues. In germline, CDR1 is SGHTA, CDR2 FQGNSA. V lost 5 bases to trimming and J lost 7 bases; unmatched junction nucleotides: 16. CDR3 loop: CASSPGTDRFAAGYTF. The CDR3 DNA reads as TGTGCCAGCAGCCCAGGGACAGATAGATTTGCTGCTGGCTACACCTTC.

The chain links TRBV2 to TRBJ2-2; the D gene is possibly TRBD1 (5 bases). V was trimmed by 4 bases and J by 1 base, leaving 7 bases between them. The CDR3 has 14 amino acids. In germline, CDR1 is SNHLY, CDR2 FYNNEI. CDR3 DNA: TGTGCCAGCAGTGTTCAGGGGAACACCGGGGAGCTGTTTTTT. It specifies CASSVQGNTGELFF. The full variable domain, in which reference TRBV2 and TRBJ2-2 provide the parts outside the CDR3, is EPEVTQTPSHQVTQMGQEVILRCVPISNHLYFYWYRQILGQKVEFLVSFYNNEISEKSEIFDDQFSVERPDGSNFTLKIRSTKLEDSAMYFCASSVQGNTGELFFGEGSRLTVL.

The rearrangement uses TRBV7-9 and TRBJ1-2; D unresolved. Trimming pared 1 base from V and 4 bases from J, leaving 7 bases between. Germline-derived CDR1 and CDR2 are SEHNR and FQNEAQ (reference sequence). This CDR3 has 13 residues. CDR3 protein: CASSLEGGYGYTF. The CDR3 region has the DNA TGTGCCAGCAGCTTAGAGGGCGGCTATGGCTACACCTTC.

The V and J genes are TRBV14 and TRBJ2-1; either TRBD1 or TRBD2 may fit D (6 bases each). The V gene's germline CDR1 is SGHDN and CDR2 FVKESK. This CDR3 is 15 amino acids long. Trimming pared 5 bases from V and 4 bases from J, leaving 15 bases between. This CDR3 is CASSWWGAGYNEQFF. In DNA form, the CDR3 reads TGTGCCAGCAGCTGGTGGGGGGCCGGATACAATGAGCAGTTCTTC.

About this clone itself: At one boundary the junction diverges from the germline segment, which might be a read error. The CDR3 region is CASSYDGRAQHF. CDR3 in DNA: TGTGCCAGCAGTTATGACGGTAGGGCCCAGCATTTT. The chain combines TRBV10-3 with TRBJ1-5; no firm D call. In germline, CDR1 is ENHRY, CDR2 SYGVKD. The length of the CDR3 is 12 residues.

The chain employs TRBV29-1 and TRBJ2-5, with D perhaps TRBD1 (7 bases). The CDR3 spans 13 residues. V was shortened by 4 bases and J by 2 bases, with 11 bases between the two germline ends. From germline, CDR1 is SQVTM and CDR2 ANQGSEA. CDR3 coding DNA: TGCAGCGTTGGCAGGGGGGAACAAGAGACCCAGTACTTC. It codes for CSVGRGEQETQYF.

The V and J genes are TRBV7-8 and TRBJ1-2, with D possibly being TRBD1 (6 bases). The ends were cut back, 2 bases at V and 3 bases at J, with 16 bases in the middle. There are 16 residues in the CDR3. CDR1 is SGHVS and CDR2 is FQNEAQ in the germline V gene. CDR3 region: CASSLYRVPNYYGYTF. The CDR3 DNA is TGTGCCAGCAGCTTATACAGGGTCCCCAACTACTATGGCTACACCTTC.

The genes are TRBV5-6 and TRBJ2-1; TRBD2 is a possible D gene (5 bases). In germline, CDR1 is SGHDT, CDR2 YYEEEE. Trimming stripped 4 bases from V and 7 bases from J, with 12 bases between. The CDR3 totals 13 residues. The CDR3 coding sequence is TGTGCCAGCAGCCGGACTGCTGGGAATGAGCAGTTCTTC. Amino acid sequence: CASSRTAGNEQFF.

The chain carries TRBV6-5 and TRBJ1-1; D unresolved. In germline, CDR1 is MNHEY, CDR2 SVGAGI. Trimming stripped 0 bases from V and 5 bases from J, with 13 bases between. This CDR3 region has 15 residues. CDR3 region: CASSYSSVGWTEAFF. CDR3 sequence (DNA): TGTGCCAGCAGTTACTCGTCAGTGGGGTGGACTGAAGCTTTCTTT.

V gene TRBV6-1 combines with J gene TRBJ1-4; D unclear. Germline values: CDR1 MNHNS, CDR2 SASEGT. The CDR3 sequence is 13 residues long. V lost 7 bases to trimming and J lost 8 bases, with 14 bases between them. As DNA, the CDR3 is TGTGCCAGCAAGTTAACATTAAGGGAAAAACTGTTTTTT. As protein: CASKLTLREKLFF.

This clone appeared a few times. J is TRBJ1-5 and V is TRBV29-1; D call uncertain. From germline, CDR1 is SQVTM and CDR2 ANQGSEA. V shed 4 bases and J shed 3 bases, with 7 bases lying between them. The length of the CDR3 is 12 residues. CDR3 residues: CSVGQDNQPQHF. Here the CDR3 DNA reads TGCAGCGTTGGACAAGACAATCAGCCCCAGCATTTT. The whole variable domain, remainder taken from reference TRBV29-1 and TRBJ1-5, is SAVISQKPSRDICQRGTSLTIQCQVDSQVTMMFWYRQQPGQSLTLIATANQGSEATYESGFVIDKFPISRPNLTFSTLTVSNMSPEDSSIYLCSVGQDNQPQHFGDGTRLSIL.

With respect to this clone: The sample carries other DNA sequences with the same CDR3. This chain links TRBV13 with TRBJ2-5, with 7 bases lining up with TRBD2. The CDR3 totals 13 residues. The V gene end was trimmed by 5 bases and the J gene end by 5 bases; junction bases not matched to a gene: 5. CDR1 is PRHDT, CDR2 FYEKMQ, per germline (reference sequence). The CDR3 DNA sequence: TGTGCCAGCAGCACCGGACTAGGGGAGACCCAGTACTTC. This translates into CASSTGLGETQYF.